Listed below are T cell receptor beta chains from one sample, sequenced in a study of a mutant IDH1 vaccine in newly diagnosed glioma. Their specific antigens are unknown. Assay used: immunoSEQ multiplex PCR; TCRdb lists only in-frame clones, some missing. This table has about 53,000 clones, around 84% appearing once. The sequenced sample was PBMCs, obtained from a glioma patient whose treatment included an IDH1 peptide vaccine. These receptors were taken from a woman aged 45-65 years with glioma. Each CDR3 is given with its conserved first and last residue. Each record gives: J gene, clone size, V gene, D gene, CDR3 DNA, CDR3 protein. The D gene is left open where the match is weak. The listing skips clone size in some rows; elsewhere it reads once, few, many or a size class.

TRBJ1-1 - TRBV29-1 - TGCAGCGTTGCCCGGCCAGGGCTCATGGGCACTGAAGCTTTCTTT CSVARPGLMGTEAFF
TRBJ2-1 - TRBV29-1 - TGCAGCGTTGTGACTCGCGAATGGACCACGCCCTACAATGAGCAGTTCTTC CSVVTREWTTPYNEQFF
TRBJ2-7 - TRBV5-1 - TGCGCCAGCAGCTTGGATGGCGGCAACTACGAGCAGTACTTC CASSLDGGNYEQYF
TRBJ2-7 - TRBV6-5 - TGTGCCAGCAGTTACTACCGGGTCCTGATTACCTACGAGCAGTACTTC CASSYYRVLITYEQYF
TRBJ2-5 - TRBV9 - TGTGCCAGCAGCCGTGGGGGGGCAGGGGCAGAGACCCAGTACTTC CASSRGGAGAETQYF
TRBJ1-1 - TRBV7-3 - TGTGCCAGCAGCCTTACCCTAAGCGCTGAAGCTTTCTTT CASSLTLSAEAFF
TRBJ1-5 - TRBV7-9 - TGTGCCAGCAGCTTAGACTCCCGACGGCCCCAGCATTTT CASSLDSRRPQHF
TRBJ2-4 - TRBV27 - TGTGCCAGCAGTCCACTGGCCAAAAACATTCAGTACTTC CASSPLAKNIQYF
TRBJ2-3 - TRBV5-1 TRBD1 TGCGCCAGCAGCGTGAGACAGGGACCCACAGATACGCAGTATTTT CASSVRQGPTDTQYF
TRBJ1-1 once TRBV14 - TGTGCCAGCAGCCAAACACCCAACACTGAAGCTTTCTTT CASSQTPNTEAFF
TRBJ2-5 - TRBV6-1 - TGTGCCAGCAGGCAGGGTGGGGGAGAGACCCAGTACTTC CASRQGGGETQYF
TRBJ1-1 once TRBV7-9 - TGTGCCAGCAGCTTAGCGGGAGGCACGGGCACTGAAGCTTTCTTT CASSLAGGTGTEAFF
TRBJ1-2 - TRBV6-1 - TGTGCCAGCAGTGAAGGGTTCGGCATAGGCTACACCTTC CASSEGFGIGYTF
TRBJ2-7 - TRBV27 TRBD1 TGTGCCAACGGGACAGGGGCTTACGAGCAGTACTTC CANGTGAYEQYF
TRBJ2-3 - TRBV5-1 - TGCGCCAGCAGCTTGGAGGCAATGGGGGGTTCAGATACGCAGTATTTT CASSLEAMGGSDTQYF
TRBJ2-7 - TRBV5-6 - TGTGCCAGCAGCCCGGGACCAAGCTCCTACGAGCAGTACTTC CASSPGPSSYEQYF
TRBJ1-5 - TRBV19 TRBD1 TGTGCCAGTAGTACCCCCGGACAGGCCCGGGGGCAGCCCCAGCATTTT CASSTPGQARGQPQHF
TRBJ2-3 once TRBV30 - TGTGCCTGGAGTGTAAAGGGTGCAGATACGCAGTATTTT CAWSVKGADTQYF
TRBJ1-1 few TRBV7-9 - TGTGCCAGCAGCTTCGGGGCTGCTGAAGCTTTCTTT CASSFGAAEAFF
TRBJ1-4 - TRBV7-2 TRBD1 TGTGCCAGCAGCGGGACAGGGGGCTTGGAAAAACTGTTTTTT CASSGTGGLEKLFF
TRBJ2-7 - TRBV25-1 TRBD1 TGTGCCAGCAGTGAATATTGGACAGGGGACTACGAGCAGTACTTC CASSEYWTGDYEQYF
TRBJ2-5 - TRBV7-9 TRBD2 TGTGCCAGCAGCTTAGAACTAGCGGAGACCCAGTACTTC CASSLELAETQYF
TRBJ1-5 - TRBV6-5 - TGTGCCAGCAGTTACAGGGACGGCGATCAGCCCCAGCATTTT CASSYRDGDQPQHF
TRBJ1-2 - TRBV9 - TGTGCCAGCAGCGTAGACGCCAGAAAGGTCTATGGCTACACCTTC CASSVDARKVYGYTF
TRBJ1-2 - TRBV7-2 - TGTGCCAGCAGCTGGAGAGCAGGGAACTATGGCTACACCTTC CASSWRAGNYGYTF
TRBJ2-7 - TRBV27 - TGTGCCAGCAGTTTAGGGCAGACCTACGAGCAGTACTTC CASSLGQTYEQYF
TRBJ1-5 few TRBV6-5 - TGTGCCAGCGGCAACCGGGACGTCGGAAATCAGCCCCAGCATTTT CASGNRDVGNQPQHF
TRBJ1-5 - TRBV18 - TGTGCCAGCTCACCCATTAGTGGGGGCCTCAATCAGCCCCAGCATTTT CASSPISGGLNQPQHF
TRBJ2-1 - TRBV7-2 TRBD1 TGTGCCAGCAGCTTAGGAGGGACAGGGGGAGGCAATGAGCAGTTCTTC CASSLGGTGGGNEQFF
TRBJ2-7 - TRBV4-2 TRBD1 TGTGCCAGCAGCCCGACCGGACAGGGAAACGAGCAGTACTTC CASSPTGQGNEQYF
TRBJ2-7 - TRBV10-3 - TGTGCCATCAGGGTCAGAGATTACGAGCAGTACTTC CAIRVRDYEQYF
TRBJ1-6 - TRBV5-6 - TGTGCCAGCAGCTCAGCCCCGACAAGCCATAATTCACCCCTCCACTTT CASSSAPTSHNSPLHF
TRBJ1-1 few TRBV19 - TGTGCCAGCCTGCCGGGGGGGATGAACACTGAAGCTTTCTTT CASLPGGMNTEAFF
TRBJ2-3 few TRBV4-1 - TGCGCCAGCAGCCAAGAACGGGCAGATACGCAGTATTTT CASSQERADTQYF
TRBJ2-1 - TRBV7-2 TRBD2 TGTGCCAGCAGCTCTGCTAGCGGTAGCTCCTACAATGAGCAGTTCTTC CASSSASGSSYNEQFF
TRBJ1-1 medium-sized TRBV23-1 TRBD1 TGCGCCAGCAGTCAAGGGGACAGGAACACTGAAGCTTTCTTT CASSQGDRNTEAFF
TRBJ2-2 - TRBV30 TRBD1 TGTGCCTGGAGCGGGACAGGGGCAATCGGGGAGCTGTTTTTT CAWSGTGAIGELFF
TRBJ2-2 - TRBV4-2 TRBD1 TGTGCCAGCAGCCAAAAGAGGACAGGGGGAGGCACCGGGGAGCTGTTTTTT CASSQKRTGGGTGELFF
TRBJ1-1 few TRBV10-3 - TGTGCCACCCGGGCAAGGGAGGTACCATGGTTCTTT CATRAREVPWFF
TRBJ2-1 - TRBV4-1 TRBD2 TGCGCCAGCAGCCAAATGGAGCGGGGGGATGGTGAGCAGTTCTTC CASSQMERGDGEQFF
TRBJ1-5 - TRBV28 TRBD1 TGTGCCAGCAGCCCGGGGACAGAATCCCAACATTTT CASSPGTESQHF
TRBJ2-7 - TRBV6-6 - TGTGCCAGCTTCGAGAGGAGCGGATCCTACGAGCAGTACTTC CASFERSGSYEQYF
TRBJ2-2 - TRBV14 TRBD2 TGTGCCAGCAGCCCGGGGGGGCGCGGTATCGGGGAGCTGTTTTTT CASSPGGRGIGELFF
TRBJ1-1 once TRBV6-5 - TGTGCCAGCAGCAAGAACACTGAAGCTTTCTTT CASSKNTEAFF
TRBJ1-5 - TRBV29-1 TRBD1 TGCAGCGTCCTAGGGACAGGGGGCAAAGGAGACAATCAGCCCCAGCATTTT CSVLGTGGKGDNQPQHF
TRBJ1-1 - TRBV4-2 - TGTGCCAGCAGCCCAGCGGGGGGAAGAACTGAAGCTTTCTTT CASSPAGGRTEAFF
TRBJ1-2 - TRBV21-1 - TGTGCCAGCCTCTTACCCGGGGAGGGTCTGCACTATGGCTACACCTTC CASLLPGEGLHYGYTF
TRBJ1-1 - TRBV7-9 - TGTGCCAGCAGCTCACGGACTGCCATTGGTGAAGCTTTCTTT CASSSRTAIGEAFF
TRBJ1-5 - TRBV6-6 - TGTGCCAGCGGGAATAGCAATCAGCCCCAGCATTTT CASGNSNQPQHF
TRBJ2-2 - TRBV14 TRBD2 TGTGCCAGCAGCCCCCTCCGAGTCCTAGCGGGGGGGTCCGGTACCGGGGAGCTGTTTTTT CASSPLRVLAGGSGTGELFF
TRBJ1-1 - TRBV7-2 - TGTGCCAGCAGGCCTGGGACGGAGTCGCAAGCTTTCTTT CASRPGTESQAFF
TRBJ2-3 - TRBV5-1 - TGCGCCAGCAGTAAGGGGCCTGGAGGCACAGATACGCAGTATTTT CASSKGPGGTDTQYF
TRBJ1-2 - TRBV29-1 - TGCAGCGTTGGAGGGTCTAACTATGGCTACACCTTC CSVGGSNYGYTF
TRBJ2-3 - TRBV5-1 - TGCGCCAGCAGCTCAGGGGGGGATACGCAGTATTTT CASSSGGDTQYF
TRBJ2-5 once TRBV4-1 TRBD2 TGCGCCAGCAGCCAAGATGTCAGCGGGGGGAACCAAGAGACCCAGTACTTC CASSQDVSGGNQETQYF
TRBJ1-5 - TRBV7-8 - TGTGCCAGCAGCTTATCAAGGCAGCCCCAGCATTTT CASSLSRQPQHF
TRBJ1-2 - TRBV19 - TGTGCCAGTAGGCCCCTAGGGGGTGGAGGATATGGCTACACCTTC CASRPLGGGGYGYTF